Included here is one T cell receptor beta chain sequence, with context. Its antigen is unidentified. These data belong to a study of T cell responses to AZD1222 COVID-19 vaccine. Profiling relied on immunoSEQ multiplex PCR, and the TCRdb table lists in-frame clones only, not all of them. Among under 200,000 clones listed, about 91% were seen once. Study findings and constraints: Close to half of all spike-specific TCRs reportedly target regions of the variants that are unmutated. Sampling that yielded the repertoires occurred only after the peak T cell response.

CDR3 length: 13 residues. CDR1 SGDLS and CDR2 YYNGEE come from the germline V gene. V was shortened by 4 bases and J by 3 bases, with 9 bases between the two germline ends. This receptor was identified in an adult in good health. The chain links TRBV9 to TRBJ2-3; D is ambiguous. This specimen consisted of peripheral blood, obtained on day 0 of MenACWY control vaccination. Here the CDR3 DNA reads TGTGCCAGCAGCCCCCCCGGAACAGATACGCAGTATTTT. It encodes CASSPPGTDTQYF.